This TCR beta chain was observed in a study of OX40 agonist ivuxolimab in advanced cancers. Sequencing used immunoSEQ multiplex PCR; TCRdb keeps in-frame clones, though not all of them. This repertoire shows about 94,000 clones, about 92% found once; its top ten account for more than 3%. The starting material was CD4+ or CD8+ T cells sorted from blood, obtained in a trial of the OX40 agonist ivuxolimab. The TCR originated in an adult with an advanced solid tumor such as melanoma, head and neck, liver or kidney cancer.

The DNA for the CDR3 is TGTGCCAGCAGCTTGGCCGGGGCAGGGCGAACTGAAGCTTTCTTT. Encoded protein: CASSLAGAGRTEAFF. V usage is TRBV5-4 and J usage is TRBJ1-1, with D perhaps TRBD1 (5 bases). V was cut by 0 bases and J by 5 bases, with 14 bases left in between. CDR3 length: 15 amino acids. Germline V gives CDR1 SGHNT, CDR2 YYREEE (reference sequence).